The 7 T cell receptor beta chains below were found in one sample sequenced in a study of identical twins. TCRdb passed the 5' RACE reads through MiXCR, listing each CDR3 protein once. The sample has about 100,000 distinct CDR3 sequences, just under 6% seen once. Sequencing input: memory T cells sorted from blood. The origin of the receptors is a woman in her 50s in good health.

This clonotype was seen a handful of times. This chain uses TRBV5-1 with TRBJ2-1; 9 bases are a match to TRBD2. The CDR3 runs 14 residues. V was pared by 2 bases and J by 10 bases, with 7 bases of the junction left unmatched. Germline V gene lookup returns CDR1 SGHRS and CDR2 YFSETQ. CDR3 in DNA: TGCGCCAGCAGCTTTCGGGCGGGAGGGCCGGAGCAGTTCTTC. This translates into CASSFRAGGPEQFF.

The CDR3 DNA sequence: TGTGCCAGCAGTGTGGGGTCCGTCGGCACTGAAGCTTTCTTT. It specifies CASSVGSVGTEAFF. The V call is TRBV6-1, the J call TRBJ1-1; D is ambiguous. Deletions cut 4 bases from V and 4 bases from J, with 13 bases between. Germline CDR1 is MNHNS and CDR2 is SASEGT. The CDR3 spans 14 residues.

This clonotype was seen ten or more times. At one boundary the junction diverges from the germline segment, which might be a read error. The V gene is TRBV13, the J gene TRBJ2-1; 8 bases fit TRBD2. There are 15 residues in the CDR3. Germline V gene sequence: CDR1 PRHDT, CDR2 FYEKMQ (reference sequence). The CDR3 DNA follows: TGTGCCAGCAGTTTAGCGGGATCACGTGGGAATGAGCAGTTCTTC. Its translation is CASSLAGSRGNEQFF.

This clonotype showed up many times. The chain employs TRBV19 and TRBJ1-1; D might be TRBD1 (5 bases). V lost 5 bases, J lost 5 bases, and 9 bases lay in between. The length of the CDR3 is 12 residues. The germline CDR1 and CDR2 sequences are LNHDA and SQIVND (reference sequence). In DNA form, the CDR3 reads TGTGCCAGTAGTGATGGGGGAACTGAAGCTTTCTTT. Amino acid sequence: CASSDGGTEAFF.

V is TRBV5-1 and J is TRBJ2-5; 9 nucleotides align to TRBD1. The CDR3 runs to 14 residues. V was pared by 0 bases and J by 4 bases, with 1 base of the junction left unmatched. Per germline, CDR1 SGHRS and CDR2 YFSETQ. The CDR3 is CASSLADRGETQYF. For the CDR3, the DNA is TGCGCCAGCAGCTTGGCGGACAGGGGAGAGACCCAGTACTTC.

This clonotype has ten or more counts. This sequence joins TRBV6-5 and TRBJ2-1; TRBD2 matches 9 bases. The CDR3 has 16 residues. CDR1 MNHEY and CDR2 SVGAGI come from the germline V gene. V shed 6 bases, J shed 5 bases, and the junction held 11 bases outside the gene matches. The CDR3 loop reads CASRTRTSAENNEQFF. CDR3 coding DNA: TGTGCCAGCAGGACGAGGACTAGCGCCGAAAACAATGAGCAGTTCTTC.

This clonotype was counted many times. The chain is built from TRBV6-5 and TRBJ1-1; D unresolved. V lost 6 bases to trimming and J lost 1 base, with 15 bases between them. This CDR3 contains 15 residues. Germline assignment: CDR1 MNHEY and CDR2 SVGAGI. DNA of the CDR3: TGTGCCAGCAGACCCGGGCGACGTCGGAACACTGAAGCTTTCTTT. Translated, it gives CASRPGRRRNTEAFF.